A single sample gave rise to the 9 T cell receptor beta chains below, sequenced in a study of blood T cell repertoires in COVID-19. Some clones are missing from TCRdb's copy, which holds only in-frame ones; the method was immunoSEQ multiplex PCR. The sample consists of 40,000 to 50,000 clones, roughly nine tenths of them appearing once. Material for sequencing was peripheral blood. These receptors all come from a human donor in a cohort sampled during active COVID-19.

The CDR3 sequence is CASSYSTGSHGYTF. The DNA for the CDR3 is TGTGCCAGCAGTTACTCGACAGGGAGTCATGGCTACACCTTC. The chain links TRBV6-2 or TRBV6-3 to TRBJ1-2, with 7 bases that match TRBD1. The germline gives CDR1 MNHEY, CDR2 SVGEGT. CDR3 size: 14 residues. The trim removed 0 bases at V and 6 bases at J, leaving 4 bases unmatched.

V usage is TRBV28 and J usage is TRBJ2-7, with 8 bases identical to TRBD2. V was pared by 7 bases and J by 6 bases, with 20 bases of the junction left unmatched. The CDR3 contains 17 residues. The germline CDR1 and CDR2 sequences are MDHEN and SYDVKM. CDR3 nucleotides: TGTGCCAGCACAGAGTCCTCCGGGACTAGGGCCTATCGCGAGCAGTACTTC. It yields the protein CASTESSGTRAYREQYF.

This clone was counted between two and nine times. The genes are TRBV6-2 or TRBV6-3 and TRBJ1-5, with unresolved D. Trimming took off 2 bases at V and 5 bases at J, with 19 bases between the two ends. Germline V CDR1 and CDR2: MNHEY, SVGEGT. The CDR3 has 17 residues. The CDR3 nucleotides read TGTGCCAGCAGTTACGAAGGTTGGGCAGTGAACCATCAGCCCCAGCATTTT. It specifies CASSYEGWAVNHQPQHF.

A word on this clone: The final CDR3 position lacks the conserved phenylalanine or tryptophan, pointing to a likely read error. It is unclear where the CDR3 begins or ends on the DNA, so no DNA is shown, and the CDR3 is as TCRdb lists it. The chain has TRBV6-4 and TRBJ2-7; the tabulated D call, TRBD1, remains unverified against the DNA. The germline V gene has CDR1 MRHNA and CDR2 SNTAGT. Counting both end residues, the CDR3 totals 12 amino acids. Here the CDR3 reads CASSDSTRPPVG.

The chain has TRBV4-1 and TRBJ2-2; D unclear. Germline values: CDR1 MGHRA, CDR2 YSYEKL. Trimming removed 0 bases from V and 2 bases from J, with 4 bases in between. This CDR3 spans 14 amino acids. Written as DNA, the CDR3 is TGCGCCAGCAGCCAAGATCCTAACACCGGGGAGCTGTTTTTT. Translation: CASSQDPNTGELFF.

The chain is built from TRBV29-1 and TRBJ1-1; unclear D gene. The CDR3 runs 14 residues. Germline assignment: CDR1 SQVTM and CDR2 ANQGSEA. V dropped 0 bases and J dropped 1 base, with 9 bases sitting between them. CDR3 in DNA: TGCAGCGTTGAAGATCCAGGATGGAACACTGAAGCTTTCTTT. Encoded protein: CSVEDPGWNTEAFF.

CDR3 amino acids: CASSSLTGWGANVLTF. Here the CDR3 DNA reads TGCGCCAGCAGCTCGCTGACAGGGTGGGGGGCCAACGTCCTGACTTTC. The chain uses TRBV5-1 and TRBJ2-6, with 7 positions matching TRBD1. The junction had 7 bases not matched to a gene; V was cut back by 3 bases and J by 4 bases. The germline CDR1 and CDR2 sequences are SGHRS and YFSETQ. This CDR3 has 16 amino acids.

This clone was detected only once. The V gene is TRBV14, the J gene TRBJ2-3; possibly TRBD1 for D (5 bases). V dropped 3 bases and J dropped 2 bases, with 9 bases sitting between them. Germline V gene lookup returns CDR1 SGHDN and CDR2 FVKESK. This CDR3 region has 14 residues. Here the CDR3 DNA reads TGTGCCAGCAGCCAGGGGCAGTTCACAGATACGCAGTATTTT. Encoded protein: CASSQGQFTDTQYF. Looking up the rest from reference TRBV14 and TRBJ2-3 gives the full variable domain: EAGVTQFPSHSVIEKGQTVTLRCDPISGHDNLYWYRRVMGKEIKFLLHFVKESKQDESGMPNNRFLAERTGGTYSTLKVQPAELEDSGVYFCASSQGQFTDTQYFGPGTRLTVL.

The CDR3 DNA sequence: TGCGCCAGCAGCCATTCCACAGTTCTGGACACTGAAGCTTTCTTT. It is translated as CASSHSTVLDTEAFF. This rearrangement joins TRBV4-1 to TRBJ1-1; D not resolved. The V end was cut by 3 bases, the J end by 3 bases, with 14 bases between. Germline values: CDR1 MGHRA, CDR2 YSYEKL. This CDR3 has 15 amino acids.